The 4 T cell receptor beta chains given below trace back to one sample, sequenced in a study of shared clonotypes between healthy human individuals. Repertoires were generated with immunoSEQ multiplex PCR, while TCRdb's copy carries only in-frame clones and drops some. The sample includes some 630,000 clones, about two thirds seen only once; the top ten take 1.5% to 2%. Material: memory CD4+ T cells sorted from blood. Subset: CD45RA-negative fraction. Receptors were obtained from a woman aged 25 to 39 in good health.

The chain uses TRBV5-1 and TRBJ2-1; 8 bases align to TRBD2. CDR3 size: 16 residues. The ends lost 4 bases at V and 7 bases at J; junction bases unmatched: 13. Germline V gives CDR1 SGHRS, CDR2 YFSETQ. CDR3 protein: CASSRFGTPGGNEQFF. Written as DNA, the CDR3 is TGCGCCAGCAGCCGCTTCGGGACGCCGGGAGGGAATGAGCAGTTCTTC.

Details on this clone: One junction end does not reproduce the germline sequence, and a read error may be involved. The V and J genes are TRBV10-3 and TRBJ1-1; D unresolved. CDR1 and CDR2 (germline): ENHRY, SYGVKD. The CDR3 spans 14 residues. CDR3: CASSSIYSGTEAFF. CDR3 DNA: TGTGCCAGCAGTTCCATATACTCCGGCACTGAAGCTTTCTTT.

This rearrangement joins TRBV19 to TRBJ2-2; no reliable D call. Trimming removed 5 bases from V and 6 bases from J, with 19 bases in between. This CDR3 contains 16 residues. Germline assignment: CDR1 LNHDA and CDR2 SQIVND (reference sequence). CDR3 in amino acids: CASSSLPDPFSGELFF. The CDR3 DNA sequence: TGTGCCAGTAGTTCCTTACCGGACCCCTTCTCCGGGGAGCTGTTTTTT.

The chain combines TRBV28 with TRBJ2-5, with TRBD2 matching 9 bases. The trim removed 3 bases at V and 5 bases at J, leaving 13 bases unmatched. CDR1 is MDHEN and CDR2 is SYDVKM in the germline V gene. The CDR3 runs to 17 residues. Here the CDR3 reads CASSLSLAGKGRETQYF. The CDR3 region has the DNA TGTGCCAGCAGTTTGAGCCTAGCGGGAAAAGGGAGGGAGACCCAGTACTTC.